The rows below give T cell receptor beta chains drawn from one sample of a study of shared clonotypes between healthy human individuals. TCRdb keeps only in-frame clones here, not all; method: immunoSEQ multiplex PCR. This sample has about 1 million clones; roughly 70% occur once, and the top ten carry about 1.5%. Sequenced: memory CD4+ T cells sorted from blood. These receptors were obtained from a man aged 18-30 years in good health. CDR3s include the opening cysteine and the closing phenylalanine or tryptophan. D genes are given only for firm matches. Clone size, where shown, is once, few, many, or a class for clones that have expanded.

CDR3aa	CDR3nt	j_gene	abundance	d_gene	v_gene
CASSPHIGTYEQYF	TGTGCCAGCAGTCCTCATATCGGGACCTACGAGCAGTACTTC	TRBJ2-7	-	-	TRBV6-6
CASSEADRDNEQFF	TGTGCCAGCAGTGAAGCCGACAGGGACAATGAGCAGTTCTTC	TRBJ2-1	-	TRBD1	TRBV2
CASSFPGQGADGYTF	TGTGCCAGCAGCTTCCCGGGACAGGGGGCCGATGGCTACACCTTC	TRBJ1-2	-	TRBD1	TRBV5-6
CASSLKKGEAFF	TGTGCCAGCAGCTTAAAAAAAGGAGAAGCTTTCTTT	TRBJ1-1	-	-	TRBV7-3
CASSRDGSNRVTEAFF	TGTGCCAGCAGCCGAGATGGGAGCAACAGGGTAACTGAAGCTTTCTTT	TRBJ1-1	-	-	TRBV14
CASSPGRDTQYF	TGTGCCAGCTCACCGGGGCGAGATACGCAGTATTTT	TRBJ2-3	-	-	TRBV18
CASSLEGLGDSGANVLTF	TGCGCCAGCAGCTTGGAAGGTCTGGGGGACTCTGGGGCCAACGTCCTGACTTTC	TRBJ2-6	-	-	TRBV5-1
CASSLAKGGQPQHF	TGTGCCAGCAGTTTGGCGAAAGGCGGTCAGCCCCAGCATTTT	TRBJ1-5	-	-	TRBV28
CASSLGREYGNTIYF	TGCGCCAGCAGCTTGGGAAGGGAGTATGGAAACACCATATATTTT	TRBJ1-3	-	-	TRBV5-1
CASSATTGSNQPQHF	TGTGCCAGCAGTGCGACGACAGGGAGCAATCAGCCCCAGCATTTT	TRBJ1-5	-	TRBD1	TRBV28
CASTERGLGQETQYF	TGTGCCAGCACTGAACGAGGACTCGGCCAAGAGACCCAGTACTTC	TRBJ2-5	once	-	TRBV2
CASSSFGSNTGELFF	TGTGCCAGCAGCTCCTTCGGGAGTAACACCGGGGAGCTGTTTTTT	TRBJ2-2	-	-	TRBV7-6